Listed below are T cell receptor beta chains from one sample, sequenced in a study of blood T cells in healthy people across ages. TCRdb independently ran MiXCR on the 5' RACE reads; one entry per CDR3 protein. The profile shows around 1,700,000 distinct CDR3 sequences, 28% of them singletons. The specimen sequenced was blood. These receptor sequences come from a woman younger than 45 in good health. CDR3s include the opening cysteine and the closing phenylalanine or tryptophan. The order of the fields is V gene, D gene, clone size, J gene, CDR3 DNA, CDR3 protein. A D gene is named only where the DNA matches it firmly. Size tells how often a clone was seen (once, few, many) or the class of an expanded clone, and some rows leave it out.

>TRBV10-2|NA|NA|TRBJ1-2
TGCGCCAGCGGGGAGCAACAGGGATCTAGCTATGGCTACACCTTC
CASGEQQGSSYGYTF
>TRBV11-2|TRBD1|NA|TRBJ1-2
TGTGCCAGCAGGAGCCACGGGACAGCTTATGGCTACACCTTC
CASRSHGTAYGYTF
>TRBV10-3|NA|NA|TRBJ1-2
TGTGCCATCAGTGGGCAGGGTGCCAGAGGCTACACCTTC
CAISGQGARGYTF
>TRBV28|NA|few|TRBJ1-2
TGTGCCAGCAGTTTGGTGTCCGATAGACGTGGCTACACCTTC
CASSLVSDRRGYTF
>TRBV12-3/TRBV12-4|NA|NA|TRBJ1-4
TGTGCCAGCAGTCCTCGGGGAGGCCCACCAACTAATGAAAAACTGTTTTTT
CASSPRGGPPTNEKLFF
>TRBV3-1|NA|NA|TRBJ2-7
TGTGCCAGCAGCCCCCTTGGGACCGGGCGCTACGAGCAGTACTTC
CASSPLGTGRYEQYF
>TRBV5-6|TRBD1|few|TRBJ1-2
TGTGCCAGCAGCGGCGGGACAGTACCTAACTATGGCTACACCTTC
CASSGGTVPNYGYTF
>TRBV20-1|TRBD1|many|TRBJ1-2
TGCAGTGCTAGGGCTTCAGGGGGAATTAAGGGATATGGCTACACCTTC
CSARASGGIKGYGYTF
>TRBV20-1|TRBD1|many|TRBJ2-5
TGCAGTGCGCGGATTACAGGGGTGATGGGGGAGACCCAGTACTTC
CSARITGVMGETQYF
>TRBV12-3/TRBV12-4|TRBD1|NA|TRBJ2-5
TGTGCCAGCAGTGCACCCGGACAGGTTGAGACCCAGTACTTC
CASSAPGQVETQYF
>TRBV9|NA|once|TRBJ2-7
TGTGCCAGCAGCGCGGAGCTAGCTCCCTACAATGAGCAGTACTTC
CASSAELAPYNEQYF
>TRBV9|TRBD2|many|TRBJ2-7
TGTGCCAGCAGCGCCGGGACTAGCGGGGGCGAGCAGTACTTC
CASSAGTSGGEQYF
>TRBV6-2/TRBV6-3|NA|NA|TRBJ2-1
TGTGCCACCCGGAGCAGCTCCTACAATGAGCAGTTCTTC
CATRSSSYNEQFF
>TRBV7-9|NA|few|TRBJ1-4
TGTGCCAGCAGCTTAGACATAACCGGGACGCAAGGGGAAAAACTGTTTTTT
CASSLDITGTQGEKLFF
>TRBV14|NA|NA|TRBJ1-2
TGTGCCAGCAGCAAAGGGAGGAATTCGGGCTACACCTTC
CASSKGRNSGYTF
>TRBV7-2|TRBD2|many|TRBJ2-1
TGTGCCAGCAGCTTATCTCCTAGCGGGAGAAGTAATGAGCAGTTCTTC
CASSLSPSGRSNEQFF
>TRBV20-1|NA|NA|TRBJ2-1
TGCAGTGCTAGAGGTCGCGGGCGGGATTCCTACGAGCAGTTCTTC
CSARGRGRDSYEQFF
>TRBV20-1|NA|NA|TRBJ2-7
TGCAGTGCTAGAGTTCCTGCAAAATACGAGCAGTACTTC
CSARVPAKYEQYF
>TRBV12-3/TRBV12-4|NA|many|TRBJ1-6
TGTGCCAGCAGTTCCCATTCACCCCTCCACTTT
CASSSHSPLHF
>TRBV5-1|NA|NA|TRBJ2-3
TGCGCCAGCAGCTTGTATGTCGGGCGCACAGATACGCAGTATTTT
CASSLYVGRTDTQYF
>TRBV24-1|TRBD1|NA|TRBJ2-7
TGTGCCACGGAACTAACGGGACAGACCTACTACGAGCAGTACTTC
CATELTGQTYYEQYF
>TRBV2|NA|NA|TRBJ2-1
TGTGCCAGCAGTGATAGGCGGAGCCGTCATAATGAGCAGTTCTTC
CASSDRRSRHNEQFF
>TRBV20-1|NA|many|TRBJ2-7
TGCAGTGCTAGAGATATACTACTACAGGGACCTGTCTACGAGCAGTACTTC
CSARDILLQGPVYEQYF
>TRBV6-6|TRBD1|few|TRBJ1-2
TGTGCCAGCAGTCGGGACAGGGAAAATGGCTACACCTTC
CASSRDRENGYTF
>TRBV6-5|NA|many|TRBJ2-7
TGTGCCAGCAGTTACTCGGCCCCCGTGGCGGGGACTCACTACGAGCAGTACTTC
CASSYSAPVAGTHYEQYF
>TRBV7-2|NA|many|TRBJ1-5
TGTGCCAGCAGCCCCCGTGGGGTACAGCCCCAGCATTTT
CASSPRGVQPQHF
>TRBV12-3/TRBV12-4|NA|NA|TRBJ2-3
TGTGCCAGCAGTGGAGGACCTGGCACAGATACGCAGTATTTT
CASSGGPGTDTQYF
>TRBV15|TRBD2|NA|TRBJ2-3
TGTGCCACCAGCAACCGGGGGGACCTGGATACGCAGTATTTT
CATSNRGDLDTQYF
>TRBV7-9|TRBD2|once|TRBJ2-3
TGTGCCAGCAGCTCCCTAGAGCGGGGGGGCCAGGATACGCAGTATTTT
CASSSLERGGQDTQYF
>TRBV7-2|TRBD2|NA|TRBJ2-5
TGTGCCAGCAGCTTGCGGGGGGGCCTGGGGAATGAGCAGTACTTC
CASSLRGGLGNEQYF
>TRBV7-2|NA|few|TRBJ2-7
TGTGCCAGCAGCTCCTCCGAAGACTTGATCTTACGCGAGCAGTACTTC
CASSSSEDLILREQYF
>TRBV6-1|TRBD1|NA|TRBJ2-1
TGTGCCAGCAGCCCCGGGGCGACAGGGAGAGGGTCCTACAATGAGCAGTTCTTC
CASSPGATGRGSYNEQFF
>TRBV5-4|NA|few|TRBJ2-7
TGTGCCAGCAGCTTGAAGGGGGGGAACGAGCAGTACTTC
CASSLKGGNEQYF
>TRBV3-1|NA|once|TRBJ1-2
TGTGCCAGCAGCCAAGAGGGGAGGAATGGCTACACCTTC
CASSQEGRNGYTF
>TRBV27|NA|NA|TRBJ2-1
TGTACCAGCAAGTTGGGACGGAATAACAATGAGCAGTTCTTC
CTSKLGRNNNEQFF
>TRBV20-1|TRBD2|once|TRBJ2-4
TGCAGTGCACCGACTAGCGGAACCTACAATGAGCAGTACTTC
CSAPTSGTYNEQYF
>TRBV10-3|TRBD1|NA|TRBJ2-7
TGTGCCATCAGGGGGGGACAGGGGGGCTACGAGCAGTACTTC
CAIRGGQGGYEQYF
>TRBV2|NA|few|TRBJ1-5
TGTGCCAGCAGTGAGGGGCAGGCCTTCAATCAGCCCCAGCATTTT
CASSEGQAFNQPQHF
>TRBV7-2|NA|NA|TRBJ2-7
TGTGCCAGCAGCTTAGCGCCGACTATCTACGAGCAGTACTTC
CASSLAPTIYEQYF
>TRBV7-2|NA|few|TRBJ2-3
TGTGCCGGCAGCTATTCAGATACGCAGTATTTT
CAGSYSDTQYF
>TRBV6-2/TRBV6-3|NA|NA|TRBJ2-7
TGTGCCAGCAGTCCCCACGGAGGGGCCTACGAGCAGTACTTC
CASSPHGGAYEQYF
>TRBV29-1|TRBD2|few|TRBJ2-3
TGCAGCGTCGGACTAGCGGGAGTGAGAGATACGCAGTATTTT
CSVGLAGVRDTQYF
>TRBV29-1|TRBD1|many|TRBJ2-1
TGCAGCGCCCGACCCGGACAGGGTGGGTCCTACAATGAGCAGTTCTTC
CSARPGQGGSYNEQFF
>TRBV12-3/TRBV12-4|TRBD1|NA|TRBJ1-2
TGTGCCAGCAGCGACGGGACAGCCCGGGTAGGGGGTGGCTACACCTTC
CASSDGTARVGGGYTF
>TRBV10-3|NA|NA|TRBJ2-1
TGTGCCATCAGTGTTGGGGGATCGAGGGGCAATGAGCAGTTCTTC
CAISVGGSRGNEQFF
>TRBV20-1|NA|NA|TRBJ1-2
TGCAGTGCTATATCCGGGGGGAAAGGAGGCTACACCTTC
CSAISGGKGGYTF
>TRBV2|NA|NA|TRBJ1-2
TGTGCCAGCAGTCTATCGCCAGACGGCTACACCTTC
CASSLSPDGYTF
>TRBV12-3/TRBV12-4|TRBD1|NA|TRBJ2-5
TGTGCCAGCAGTTTTTTCGACAGGGCGGGCGGGGAGACCCAGTACTTC
CASSFFDRAGGETQYF
>TRBV10-3|NA|NA|TRBJ2-1
TGTGCCATCAGTGAGTCTGGCCTAGCTGCCAATGAGCAGTTCTTC
CAISESGLAANEQFF
>TRBV6-1|NA|NA|TRBJ2-5
TGTGCCAGCAGCCTTCAACCCTACGGGACCATGTACCAAGAGACCCAGTACTTC
CASSLQPYGTMYQETQYF
>TRBV5-1|NA|few|TRBJ2-1
TGCGCCAGCAGTTCGGAGATATACAATGAGCAGTTCTTC
CASSSEIYNEQFF
>TRBV5-1|TRBD1|NA|TRBJ2-6
TGCGCCAGCAGCTCCTCCGGGACAGCAAGCTCTGGGGCCAACGTCCTGACTTTC
CASSSSGTASSGANVLTF
>TRBV7-2|TRBD1|few|TRBJ1-1
TGTGCCAGCAGCCCCCAGACAGGGGGTAAAACTGAAGCTTTCTTT
CASSPQTGGKTEAFF
>TRBV6-5|TRBD1|many|TRBJ1-1
TGTGCCAGCAGTCACAGACAGGGTAACACTGAAGCTTTCTTT
CASSHRQGNTEAFF
>TRBV5-1|NA|NA|TRBJ2-1
TGCGCCAGCAGCTTCCAAGCCGGGACTTCCTACAATGAGCAGTTCTTC
CASSFQAGTSYNEQFF
>TRBV5-1|NA|many|TRBJ1-2
TGCGCCAGCAAAGAAGGGGGTATTTATGGCTACACCTTC
CASKEGGIYGYTF
>TRBV12-3/TRBV12-4|NA|many|TRBJ2-3
TGTGCCAGCAGTTTAGAAGGGGGGGATACGCAGTATTTT
CASSLEGGDTQYF
>TRBV3-1|TRBD1|NA|TRBJ2-7
TGTGCCAGCAGTTCGACAGGGGCGCCATCCGGGGAGCAGTACTTC
CASSSTGAPSGEQYF
>TRBV5-5|NA|NA|TRBJ1-3
TGTGCCAGCAGCTTGGACTTTCGGGACCACTCTGGAAACACCATATATTTT
CASSLDFRDHSGNTIYF
>TRBV24-1|NA|NA|TRBJ2-1
TGTGCCACCAGTGATAAGCGGAGGGGCTACAATGAGCAGTTCTTC
CATSDKRRGYNEQFF